This TCR beta chain was found in a study of T-cell memory formation after mild COVID-19. This clonotype was picked up many times. TCRdb used MiXCR to reprocess the 5' RACE reads, holding one entry per CDR3 protein. This repertoire shows fewer than 700,000 distinct CDR3 sequences, roughly 18% found once; its top ten account for 12%. Germline CDR1 reads SGHTA; CDR2 reads FQGNSA. The V gene end was trimmed by 0 bases and the J gene end by 4 bases; junction bases not matched to a gene: 2. The CDR3 extends over 16 amino acids. This chain uses TRBV7-2 with TRBJ2-3; 12 bases are a match to TRBD2. What was sequenced was PBMCs or a T cell subset sorted from them (not recorded which). This TCR came from an adult woman who had mild COVID-19 (a few samples of this study predate the infection). Cell type and time point are not known. The CDR3 here is CASSLALAGGPDTQYF. The DNA of the CDR3 is TGTGCCAGCAGCTTAGCGCTAGCGGGAGGGCCAGATACGCAGTATTTT. Based on the CDR3 plus reference TRBV7-2 and TRBJ2-3, the full variable domain is GAGVSQSPSNKVTEKGKDVELRCDPISGHTALYWYRQSLGQGLEFLIYFQGNSAPDKSGLPSDRFSAERTGGSVSTLTIQRTQQEDSAVYLCASSLALAGGPDTQYFGPGTRLTVL.